This T cell receptor (beta chain) was sequenced in a study of T cells after posttransplantation cyclophosphamide. Study-level findings and limits: Skin or GI-infiltrating T cells shared few TRB sequences with blood.

For this clone: The antigen remains undetermined.

Assay: immunoSEQ multiplex PCR; the TCRdb copy retains only in-frame clones and omits some. The table lists roughly 42,000 clones, 90% of them singletons, with roughly 2.5% in the top ten. This CDR3 has 15 amino acids. Germline CDR1 is KGHSH and CDR2 is LQKENI. Trimming left V 4 bases short and J 1 base short, with 11 bases between. A marrow graft followed busulfan-fludarabine conditioning, with cyclophosphamide on days +3 and +4. The clonotype originates from a male patient aged 55 to 70 who received an allogeneic stem cell transplant from a related donor and was CMV-positive. Among the T cells, some may be from the graft donor. The sequences come from PBMCs, collected 62 days after allogeneic stem cell transplant with posttransplant cyclophosphamide. This chain links TRBV18 with TRBJ1-3, with D perhaps TRBD1 (5 bases). DNA of the CDR3: TGTGCCAGCTCACGTGCCGACAGTTCTGGAAACACCATATATTTT. It is translated as CASSRADSSGNTIYF.